This TCR beta chain was captured by sequencing in a study of T cell responses to AZD1222 COVID-19 vaccine. TCRdb keeps only in-frame clones here, not all; method: immunoSEQ multiplex PCR. This sample has 40,000 to 45,000 clones, with around 80% found just once. The sequence was collected from an adult who received the MenACWY meningococcal vaccine as a control. Sequences were derived from peripheral blood, sampled 28 days after the second dose of the MenACWY control vaccine.

The CDR3 region is CASSREGTGGASPLHF. DNA of the CDR3: TGTGCCAGCAGCCGAGAGGGGACAGGGGGCGCTTCACCCCTCCACTTT. V and J are TRBV13 and TRBJ1-6; 12 bases are a match to TRBD1. The CDR3 runs to 16 residues. Germline CDR1 PRHDT, CDR2 FYEKMQ (reference sequence). Trimming at V came to 5 bases and at J to 9 bases, leaving 8 bases not matched to a gene.